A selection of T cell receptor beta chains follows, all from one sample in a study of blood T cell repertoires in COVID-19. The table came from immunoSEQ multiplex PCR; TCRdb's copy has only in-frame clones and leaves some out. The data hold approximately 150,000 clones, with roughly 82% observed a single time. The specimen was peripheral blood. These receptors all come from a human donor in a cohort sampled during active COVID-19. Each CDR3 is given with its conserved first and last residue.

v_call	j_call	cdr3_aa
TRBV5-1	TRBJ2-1	CVSSFSGGARNEQFF
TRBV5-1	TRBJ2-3	CASSGTGGGTDTQYF
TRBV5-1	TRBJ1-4	CASSSAGATNEKLFF
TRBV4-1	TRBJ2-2	CASSQVLAGTNTGELFF
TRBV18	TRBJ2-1	CASTNYNEQFF
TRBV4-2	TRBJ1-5	CASSQGFEKANQPQHF
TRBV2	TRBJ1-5	CASKIELSGGQPQHF
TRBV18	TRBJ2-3	CASSPELDTQYF
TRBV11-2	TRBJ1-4	CASSLEGASEKLFF
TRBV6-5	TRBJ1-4	CASNPRGGEDEKLFF
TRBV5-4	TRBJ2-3	CASSFLAGGRRDTQYF
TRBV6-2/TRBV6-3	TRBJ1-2	CASSYSPGYGYTF
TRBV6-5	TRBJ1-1	CASSYSGQLTEAFF
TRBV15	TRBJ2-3	CATRTSDTDTQYF
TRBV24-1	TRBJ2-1	CATSDGRTSGSSYNEQFF
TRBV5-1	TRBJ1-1	CASSLDRARGTEAFF
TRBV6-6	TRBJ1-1	CASSTRTGGHTEAFF
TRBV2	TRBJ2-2	CASRDRGPLLGELFF
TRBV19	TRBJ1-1	CASNPSAVFGEAFF
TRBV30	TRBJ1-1	CAWLSYLPGVGTEAFF
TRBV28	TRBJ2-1	CASSWTSYNEQFF
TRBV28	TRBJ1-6	CASNDGDRGNSPLHF
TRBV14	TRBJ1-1	CASSRPQGSSGAEAFF
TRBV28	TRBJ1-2	CASSQEAGPLTYGYTF
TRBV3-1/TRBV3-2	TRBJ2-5	CASRLGGQETQYF
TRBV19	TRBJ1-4	CASNGQGAGLEKLFF
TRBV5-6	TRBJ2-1	CASRETAVSYNEQFF
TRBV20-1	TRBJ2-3	CSASRGTDTQYF
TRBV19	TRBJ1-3	CASSVVSGNTIYF
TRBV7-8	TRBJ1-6	CASSLGGRNNNSPLHF
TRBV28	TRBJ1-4	CASSPRGEEANEKLFF
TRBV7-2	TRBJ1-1	CASILFEGYTEAFF
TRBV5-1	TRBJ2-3	CASSLDSGITDTQYF
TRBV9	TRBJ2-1	CASSLAAYNEQFF
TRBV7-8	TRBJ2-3	CASSARAMGGPDTQYF
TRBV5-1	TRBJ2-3	CASSFTGQTGDTQYF
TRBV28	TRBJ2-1	CASSPQTGLDLSLGNEQFF
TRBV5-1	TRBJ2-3	CASSPNRDRDTDTQYF
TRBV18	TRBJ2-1	CASSTEYNEQFF
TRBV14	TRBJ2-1	CASSQASSYNEQFF
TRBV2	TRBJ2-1	CASTILGEASNEQFF
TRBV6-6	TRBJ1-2	CASSTHLLGQALTF
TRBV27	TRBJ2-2	CASSFRQGVAIVGELFF
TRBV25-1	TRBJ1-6	CASSEGQVNSPLHF
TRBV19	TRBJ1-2	CASSKEREIYGYTF
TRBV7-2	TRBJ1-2	CASSSLQGNYGYTF
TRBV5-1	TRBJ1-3	CASSLGSPGSGNTIYF
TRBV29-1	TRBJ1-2	CSVGDRATPYDGYTF